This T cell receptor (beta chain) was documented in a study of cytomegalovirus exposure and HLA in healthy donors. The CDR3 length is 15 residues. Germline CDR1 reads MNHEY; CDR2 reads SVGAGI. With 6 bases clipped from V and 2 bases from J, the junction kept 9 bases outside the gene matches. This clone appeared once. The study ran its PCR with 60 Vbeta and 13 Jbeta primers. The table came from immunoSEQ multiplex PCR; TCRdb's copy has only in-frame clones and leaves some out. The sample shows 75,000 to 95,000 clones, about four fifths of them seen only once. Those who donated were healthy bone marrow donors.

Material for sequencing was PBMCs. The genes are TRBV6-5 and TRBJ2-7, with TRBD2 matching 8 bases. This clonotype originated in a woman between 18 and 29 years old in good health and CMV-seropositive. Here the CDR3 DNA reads TGTGCCAGCAGCCGCCCCCGGGAGGGCGCCTACGAGCAGTACTTC. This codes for CASSRPREGAYEQYF.